The 21 T cell receptor beta chains below come from one sample, sequenced in a study of regulatory T cells in long-lasting Graves disease. Regarding time point: persistent/refractory GD, antithyroid drugs over 5 years with positive TRAb. PBMC RNA served as the TCR library source. Arm-PCR of CDR3 regions and iRepertoire HTBI primers were the basis on which TCR beta libraries were built. Via MiXCR, TCRdb re-called the multiplex PCR reads, giving one row per CDR3 protein. The sample yields almost 350,000 distinct CDR3 sequences, roughly a fifth seen once. The source was peripheral blood mononuclear cells (PBMCs), collected when the disease was refractory, from a patient treated with antithyroid drugs. The origin of the receptors is a female donor with Graves disease.

The chain employs TRBV7-8 and TRBJ1-4; D is perhaps TRBD1 (6 bases). Germline CDR1 and CDR2: SGHVS and FQNEAQ. V was clipped by 2 bases and J by 8 bases, with 15 bases between them. The CDR3 length is 15 residues. CDR3 loop: CASSLLHRASEKLFF. In nucleotides, the CDR3 is TGTGCCAGCAGCTTATTACACAGGGCGAGCGAAAAACTGTTTTTT. The variable domain in full, with the rest retrieved from reference TRBV7-8 and TRBJ1-4, is GAGVSQSPRYKVAKRGQDVALRCDPISGHVSLFWYQQALGQGPEFLTYFQNEAQLDKSGLPSDRFFAERPEGSVSTLKIQRTQQEDSAVYLCASSLLHRASEKLFFGSGTQLSVL.

This clonotype was counted at least ten times. CDR3 region: CASTQGRTGSREKLFF. CDR3 nucleotides: TGTGCCAGCACCCAAGGTCGGACAGGCTCGCGTGAAAAACTGTTTTTT. The V call is TRBV6-1, the J call TRBJ1-4; TRBD1 matches 7 bases. CDR3 length equals 16 residues. V lost 7 bases to trimming and J lost 7 bases; unmatched junction nucleotides: 15. The V gene's germline CDR1 is MNHNS and CDR2 SASEGT.

This clonotype was recorded a few times. The gene calls are TRBV5-4 and TRBJ1-1, with 10 bases aligning to TRBD1. CDR3 length: 15 residues. Germline V lookup: CDR1 SGHNT, CDR2 YYREEE (reference sequence). The V and J ends lost 4 bases and 1 base, in that order; junction bases with no gene match: 4. The DNA for the CDR3 is TGTGCCAGCAGCAGCGGGACAGGGGCGAACACTGAAGCTTTCTTT. This codes for CASSSGTGANTEAFF.

This clonotype was seen at least ten times. A junction boundary mismatches the germline segment, possibly from a read error. This rearrangement joins TRBV15 to TRBJ1-2; D is unclear. Germline V CDR1 and CDR2: LNHNV, YYDKDF (reference sequence). This CDR3 is built from 12 residues. The CDR3 DNA follows: TGTGCCACCAGCAGAGTCGATTCCGGGAGGCTCTTC. Amino acid sequence: CATSRVDSGRLF.

The V call is TRBV5-6, the J call TRBJ2-7; 8 bases agree with TRBD1. V lost 4 bases to trimming and J lost 3 bases; unmatched junction nucleotides: 9. The V gene's germline CDR1 is SGHDT and CDR2 YYEEEE. This CDR3 has 15 amino acids. The CDR3: CASSLGQDFIYEQYF. In nucleotides, the CDR3 is TGTGCCAGCAGCCTGGGACAGGACTTTATCTACGAGCAGTACTTC.

On this clonotype: A read error may be the cause here, since a much bigger clone is one base away. The conserved final phenylalanine or tryptophan is absent from the CDR3, which likely points to a read error. The CDR3 reads CASSSGREQYL. The CDR3 DNA is TGTGCCAGCAGCTCCGGACGGGAGCAGTACCTC. The gene calls are TRBV11-3 and TRBJ2-7; no firm D call. The germline V gene encodes CDR1 SGHNT and CDR2 YENEEA. V was clipped by 4 bases and J by 7 bases, with 8 bases between them. This CDR3 contains 11 residues.

This sequence joins TRBV6-1 and TRBJ1-1; D possibly corresponds to TRBD1 (5 bases). The CDR3 consists of 15 residues. V lost 5 bases to trimming and J lost 1 base, with 14 bases between them. Germline V gene sequence: CDR1 MNHNS, CDR2 SASEGT. CDR3 bases: TGTGCCAGCAGTCCCCTCGGGGCGCAGAACACTGAAGCTTTCTTT. Amino acid sequence: CASSPLGAQNTEAFF.

This clonotype was found once. Because the CDR3 is missing its conserved closing phenylalanine or tryptophan, this is likely a read error. CDR3 in DNA: TGTGCCAGCAGCCAAGGAAGGAAACTGTTTTCT. Residues: CASSQGRKLFS. This chain links TRBV3-1 with TRBJ1-4; D is unclear. V was shortened by 1 base and J by 11 bases, with 5 bases between the two germline ends. CDR3 length: 11 residues. Germline CDR1 reads LGHDT; CDR2 reads YNNKEL (reference sequence).

The V and J genes are TRBV6-2 or TRBV6-3 and TRBJ2-1; D perhaps matches TRBD2 (5 bases). Trimming cost V 3 bases and J 0 bases, with 12 bases left between them. The CDR3 loop spans 16 amino acids. Germline V lookup: CDR1 MNHEY, CDR2 SVGEGT. The DNA for the CDR3 is TGTGCCAGCAGTTATGAGGACTTCCCCTCCTACAATGAGCAGTTCTTC. It specifies CASSYEDFPSYNEQFF.

This clonotype was detected many times. The chain recombines TRBV11-2 with TRBJ2-6, with D perhaps TRBD2 (7 bases). Germline CDR1 SGHAT, CDR2 FQNNGV. The CDR3 has 16 residues. The V and J ends lost 2 bases and 4 bases respectively, with 12 bases between them. The CDR3 loop reads CASSLWGGTGANVLTF. DNA of the CDR3: TGTGCCAGCAGCTTATGGGGGGGCACCGGGGCCAACGTCCTGACTTTC.

In the case of this clonotype: A read error may be the cause here, since a much bigger clone is one base away. The chain combines TRBV6-1 with TRBJ2-7; a possible D gene is TRBD1 (5 bases). The CDR3 consists of 13 residues. Between the trimmed V and J ends, which lost 7 bases and 2 bases, there was a span of 12 bases. Germline V lookup: CDR1 MNHNS, CDR2 SASEGT. The CDR3 spells CASNRTPTYEQYF. The CDR3 bases are TGTGCCAGCAACCGGACACCGACCTACGAGCAGTACTTC.

This clonotype was observed many times. The chain links TRBV5-1 to TRBJ1-2, with unresolved D. Germline lookup yields CDR1 SGHRS and CDR2 YFSETQ. The germline V and J ends were trimmed by 4 bases and 0 bases, with 7 bases remaining between them. The CDR3 runs to 13 residues. The CDR3, as DNA: TGCGCCAGCAGCATGGGTACTAACTATGGCTACACCTTC. Its protein is CASSMGTNYGYTF.

This clonotype was observed a few times. A read error is possible here, since a much larger clone lies one base away. The chain employs TRBV27 and TRBJ1-2; D is undetermined. CDR3 size: 14 residues. The germline V gene has CDR1 MNHEY and CDR2 SMNVEV (reference sequence). The CDR3 DNA follows: TGTGTCAGCAGTCCGATGGACTCGTTCTATGGCTACACCTTC. This encodes CVSSPMDSFYGYTF.

This clonotype has more than one count but fewer than ten. The chain recombines TRBV7-2 with TRBJ1-6; D remains ambiguous. The germline V and J ends were trimmed by 4 bases and 0 bases, with 10 bases remaining between them. Germline V gene lookup returns CDR1 SGHTA and CDR2 FQGNSA. This CDR3 is built from 16 residues. CDR3 residues: CASSWGGSSYNSPLHF. The CDR3 region has the DNA TGTGCCAGCAGCTGGGGAGGGAGCTCCTATAATTCACCCCTCCACTTT. Full variable domain (outside the CDR3, taken from reference TRBV7-2 and TRBJ1-6): GAGVSQSPSNKVTEKGKDVELRCDPISGHTALYWYRQSLGQGLEFLIYFQGNSAPDKSGLPSDRFSAERTGGSVSTLTIQRTQQEDSAVYLCASSWGGSSYNSPLHFGNGTRLTVT.

This clonotype has at least ten counts. The genes are TRBV5-8 and TRBJ1-1, with a weak D call TRBD1 (6 bases). V dropped 4 bases and J dropped 5 bases, with 12 bases sitting between them. The CDR3 runs to 13 residues. Germline-derived CDR1 and CDR2 are SGHTS and YDEGEE. DNA for the CDR3: TGTGCCAGCAGCCGAGACAGGCGTACTGAAGCTTTCTTT. This codes for CASSRDRRTEAFF.

This clonotype was seen ten or more times. This rearrangement joins TRBV28 to TRBJ2-5, with D perhaps matching TRBD1 (5 bases). Trimming took 2 bases from V and 5 from J, leaving 12 bases between them. Germline CDR1 MDHEN, CDR2 SYDVKM. The CDR3 contains 14 residues. In DNA form, the CDR3 reads TGTGCCAGCAGTTTACAGGCAGGGTTGGAGACCCAGTACTTC. Protein: CASSLQAGLETQYF.

The V call is TRBV11-2, the J call TRBJ2-7; 7 positions match TRBD1. The CDR3 runs to 15 residues. J was trimmed by 7 bases and V by 4 bases; bases with no gene match: 13. Germline loops: CDR1 SGHAT, CDR2 FQNNGV. CDR3 DNA: TGTGCCAGCAGCTCGTACCGGGACAGAGCCGGGGAGCAGTACTTC. Its protein product is CASSSYRDRAGEQYF. Full variable domain (rest looked up from reference TRBV11-2 and TRBJ2-7): EAGVAQSPRYKIIEKRQSVAFWCNPISGHATLYWYQQILGQGPKLLIQFQNNGVVDDSQLPKDRFSAERLKGVDSTLKIQPAKLEDSAVYLCASSSYRDRAGEQYFGPGTRLTVT.

The rearrangement joins TRBV2 to TRBJ2-7, with a tentative D call TRBD2 (5 bases). V was shortened by 6 bases and J by 5 bases, with 14 bases between the two germline ends. The CDR3 sequence is 13 residues long. CDR1 and CDR2 (germline): SNHLY, FYNNEI. CDR3 sequence (DNA): TGTGCCAGCAGCCGACACCCGAGGGACGAGCAGTACTTC. Translation: CASSRHPRDEQYF. The complete variable domain, with remaining parts taken from reference TRBV2 and TRBJ2-7, reads EPEVTQTPSHQVTQMGQEVILRCVPISNHLYFYWYRQILGQKVEFLVSFYNNEISEKSEIFDDQFSVERPDGSNFTLKIRSTKLEDSAMYFCASSRHPRDEQYFGPGTRLTVT.

V gene TRBV29-1 combines with J gene TRBJ2-3; no firm D call. The CDR3 contains 15 residues. V lost 3 bases, J lost 5 bases, and 18 bases lay in between. Per the germline V gene, CDR1 is SQVTM and CDR2 is ANQGSEA. DNA for the CDR3: TGCAGCGTTGATTCCTGGACCCGACATGGAGATACGCAGTATTTT. It codes for CSVDSWTRHGDTQYF.

This sequence joins TRBV19 and TRBJ1-1, with 11 bases lining up with TRBD1. The CDR3 length is 16 residues. Trimming cost V 6 bases and J 5 bases; bases outside gene matches: 11. Germline V gene lookup returns CDR1 LNHDA and CDR2 SQIVND (reference sequence). The CDR3 nucleotides read TGTGCCAGTAGAGGAGAATTCGGGACAGGGGGAACTGAAGCTTTCTTT. As protein: CASRGEFGTGGTEAFF.

This clonotype was found many times. The rearrangement links TRBV18 to TRBJ1-1; perhaps TRBD1 as D (5 bases). CDR3 length: 13 residues. The V end was cut by 11 bases, the J end by 1 base, with 14 bases between. The germline V gene encodes CDR1 KGHSH and CDR2 LQKENI. The CDR3 DNA is TGTGCCTCACGGACACAAACGAACACTGAAGCTTTCTTT. Its translation is CASRTQTNTEAFF.